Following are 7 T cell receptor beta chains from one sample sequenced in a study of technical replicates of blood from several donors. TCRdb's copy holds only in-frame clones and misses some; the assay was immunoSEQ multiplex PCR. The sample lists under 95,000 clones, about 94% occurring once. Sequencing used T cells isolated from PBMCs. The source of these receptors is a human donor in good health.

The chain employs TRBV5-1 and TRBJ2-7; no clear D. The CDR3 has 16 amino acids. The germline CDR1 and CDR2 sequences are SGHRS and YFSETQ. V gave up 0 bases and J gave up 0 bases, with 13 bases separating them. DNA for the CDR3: TGCGCCAGCAGCTTGGGCGCAGGCCTGAGCTCCTACGAGCAGTACTTC. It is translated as CASSLGAGLSSYEQYF.

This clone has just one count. CDR3 sequence: CASRAGLADTGELFF. The CDR3, as DNA: TGTGCCAGCAGAGCGGGACTAGCGGACACCGGGGAGCTGTTTTTT. The V gene is TRBV2, the J gene TRBJ2-2, with 11 nucleotides matching TRBD2. The germline gives CDR1 SNHLY, CDR2 FYNNEI. The CDR3 runs to 15 residues. V gave up 6 bases and J gave up 3 bases; unmatched junction bases: 3.

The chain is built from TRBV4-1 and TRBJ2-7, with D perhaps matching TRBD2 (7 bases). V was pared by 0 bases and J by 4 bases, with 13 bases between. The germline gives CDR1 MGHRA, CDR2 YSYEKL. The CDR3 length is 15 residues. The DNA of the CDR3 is TGCGCCAGCAGCCAAGAGGTCGGGGGGCAGTACGAGCAGTACTTC. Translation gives CASSQEVGGQYEQYF.

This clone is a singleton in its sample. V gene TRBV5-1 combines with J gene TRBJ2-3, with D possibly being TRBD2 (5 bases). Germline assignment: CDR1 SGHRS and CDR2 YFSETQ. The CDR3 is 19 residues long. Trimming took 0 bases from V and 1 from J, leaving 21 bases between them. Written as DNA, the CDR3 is TGCGCCAGCAGCTTGGCCTGGAGCGGTCCTCAGCTCGGCACAGATACGCAGTATTTT. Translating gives CASSLAWSGPQLGTDTQYF.

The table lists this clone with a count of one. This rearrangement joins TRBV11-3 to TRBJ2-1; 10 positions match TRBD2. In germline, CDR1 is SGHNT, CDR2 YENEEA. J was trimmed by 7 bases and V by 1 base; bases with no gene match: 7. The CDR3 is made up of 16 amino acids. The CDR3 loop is CASSLGTSGHINEQFF. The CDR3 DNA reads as TGTGCCAGCAGCTTAGGGACTAGCGGACACATAAATGAGCAGTTCTTC. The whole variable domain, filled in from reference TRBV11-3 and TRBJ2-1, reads EAGVVQSPRYKIIEKKQPVAFWCNPISGHNTLYWYLQNLGQGPELLIRYENEEAVDDSQLPKDRFSAERLKGVDSTLKIQPAELGDSAVYLCASSLGTSGHINEQFFGPGTRLTVL.

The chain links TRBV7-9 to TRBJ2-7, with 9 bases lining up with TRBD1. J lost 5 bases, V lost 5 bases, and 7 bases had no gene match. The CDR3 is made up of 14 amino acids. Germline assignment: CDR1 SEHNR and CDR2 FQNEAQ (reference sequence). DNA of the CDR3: TGTGCCAGCAGCCTACCAGACAGGGGGAACGAGCAGTACTTC. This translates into CASSLPDRGNEQYF.

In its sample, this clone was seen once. Written as DNA, the CDR3 is TGTGCCAGCCTGACAGGGTCCACAGATACGCAGTATTTT. Amino acids: CASLTGSTDTQYF. The chain recombines TRBV28 with TRBJ2-3; TRBD1 agrees at 7 bases. The CDR3 sequence is 13 residues long. Unmatched junction bases numbered 4, after V lost 8 bases and J lost 2 bases. Germline V gene data show CDR1 as MDHEN and CDR2 as SYDVKM.